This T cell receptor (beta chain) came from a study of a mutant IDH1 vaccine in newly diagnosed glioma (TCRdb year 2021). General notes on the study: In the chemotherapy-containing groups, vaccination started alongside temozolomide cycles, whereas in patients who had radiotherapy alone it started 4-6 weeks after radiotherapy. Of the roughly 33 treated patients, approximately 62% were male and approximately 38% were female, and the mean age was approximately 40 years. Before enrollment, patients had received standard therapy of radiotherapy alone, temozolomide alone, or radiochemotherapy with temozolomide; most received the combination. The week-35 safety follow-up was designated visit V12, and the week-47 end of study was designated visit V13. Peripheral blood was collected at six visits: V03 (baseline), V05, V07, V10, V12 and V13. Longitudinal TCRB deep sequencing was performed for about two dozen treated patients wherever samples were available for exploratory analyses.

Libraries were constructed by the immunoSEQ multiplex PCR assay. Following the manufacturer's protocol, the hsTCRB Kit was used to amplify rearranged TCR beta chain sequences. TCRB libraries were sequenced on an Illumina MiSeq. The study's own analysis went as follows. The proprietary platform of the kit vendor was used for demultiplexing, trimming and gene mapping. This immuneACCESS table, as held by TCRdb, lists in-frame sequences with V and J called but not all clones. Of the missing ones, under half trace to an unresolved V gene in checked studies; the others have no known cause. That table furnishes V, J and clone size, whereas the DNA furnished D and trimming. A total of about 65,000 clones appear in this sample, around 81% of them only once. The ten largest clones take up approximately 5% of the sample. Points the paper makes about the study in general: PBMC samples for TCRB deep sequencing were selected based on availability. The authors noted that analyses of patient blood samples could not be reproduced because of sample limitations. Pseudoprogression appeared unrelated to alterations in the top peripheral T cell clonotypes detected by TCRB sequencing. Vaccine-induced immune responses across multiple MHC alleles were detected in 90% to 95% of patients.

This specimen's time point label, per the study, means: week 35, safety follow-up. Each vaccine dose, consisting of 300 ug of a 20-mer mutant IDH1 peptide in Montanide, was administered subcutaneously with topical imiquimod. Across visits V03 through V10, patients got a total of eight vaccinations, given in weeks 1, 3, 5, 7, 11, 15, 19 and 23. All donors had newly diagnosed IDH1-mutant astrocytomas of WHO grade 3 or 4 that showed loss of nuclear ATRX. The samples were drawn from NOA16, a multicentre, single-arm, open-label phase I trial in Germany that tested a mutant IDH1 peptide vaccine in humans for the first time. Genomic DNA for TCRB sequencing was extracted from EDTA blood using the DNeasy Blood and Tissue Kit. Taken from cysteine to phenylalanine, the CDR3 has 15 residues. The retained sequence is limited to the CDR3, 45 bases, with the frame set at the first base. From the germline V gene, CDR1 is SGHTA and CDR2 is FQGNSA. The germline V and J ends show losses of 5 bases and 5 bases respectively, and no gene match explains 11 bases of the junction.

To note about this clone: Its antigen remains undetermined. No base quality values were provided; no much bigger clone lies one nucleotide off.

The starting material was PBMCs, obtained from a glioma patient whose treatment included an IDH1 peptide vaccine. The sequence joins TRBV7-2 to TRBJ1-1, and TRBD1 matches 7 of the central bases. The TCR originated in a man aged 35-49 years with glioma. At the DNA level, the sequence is TGTGCCAGCAGCCGGGACAGACTAGAAGGTACTGAAGCTTTCTTT. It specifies CASSRDRLEGTEAFF.